The text below deals with one T cell receptor beta chain. Trimming cost V 2 bases and J 4 bases; bases outside gene matches: 4. CDR1 is LGHNA, CDR2 YNFKEQ, per germline. CDR3 length equals 15 residues. The sample originates from a study of blood T cell repertoires in COVID-19. Study context: Collection of acute and convalescent COVID-19 samples took place in the United States, Italy and Spain.

Sequencing was performed with immunoSEQ multiplex PCR; in TCRdb, only in-frame clones are kept and a portion is missing. The sample holds about 190,000 clones, around four fifths seen once. The sequence derives from a woman of 80 years or more with active or convalescent COVID-19. V is TRBV4-2 and J is TRBJ2-7; 11 bases match TRBD2. Material: peripheral blood. DNA of the CDR3: TGTGCCAGCAGCCAAATAGCGGGGGGGCCGTACGAGCAGTACTTC. Amino acid sequence: CASSQIAGGPYEQYF.